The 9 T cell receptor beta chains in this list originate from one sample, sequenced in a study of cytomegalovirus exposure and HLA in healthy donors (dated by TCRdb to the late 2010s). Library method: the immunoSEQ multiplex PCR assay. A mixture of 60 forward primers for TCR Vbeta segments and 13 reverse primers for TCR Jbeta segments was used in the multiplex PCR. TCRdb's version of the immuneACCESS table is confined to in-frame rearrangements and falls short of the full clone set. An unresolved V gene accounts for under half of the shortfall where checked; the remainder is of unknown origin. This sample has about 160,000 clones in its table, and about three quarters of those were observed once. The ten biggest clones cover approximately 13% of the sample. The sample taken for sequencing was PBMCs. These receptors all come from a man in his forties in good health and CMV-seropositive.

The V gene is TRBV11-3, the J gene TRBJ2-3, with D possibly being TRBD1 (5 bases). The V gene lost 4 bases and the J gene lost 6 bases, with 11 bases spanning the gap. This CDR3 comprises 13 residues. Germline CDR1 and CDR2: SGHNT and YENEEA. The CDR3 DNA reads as TGTGCCAGCAGCTCGTATCACAGGGATACGCAGTATTTT. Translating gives CASSSYHRDTQYF.

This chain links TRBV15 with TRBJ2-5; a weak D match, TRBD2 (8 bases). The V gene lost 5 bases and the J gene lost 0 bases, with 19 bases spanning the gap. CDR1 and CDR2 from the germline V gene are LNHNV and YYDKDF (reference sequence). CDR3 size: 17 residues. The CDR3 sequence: CATSAGGASGYQETQYF. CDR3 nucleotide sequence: TGTGCCACCAGCGCAGGGGGGGCTAGCGGGTACCAAGAGACCCAGTACTTC. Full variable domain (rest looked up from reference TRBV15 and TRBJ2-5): DAMVIQNPRYQVTQFGKPVTLSCSQTLNHNVMYWYQQKSSQAPKLLFHYYDKDFNNEADTPDNFQSRRPNTSFCFLDIRSPGLGDTAMYLCATSAGGASGYQETQYFGPGTRLLVL.

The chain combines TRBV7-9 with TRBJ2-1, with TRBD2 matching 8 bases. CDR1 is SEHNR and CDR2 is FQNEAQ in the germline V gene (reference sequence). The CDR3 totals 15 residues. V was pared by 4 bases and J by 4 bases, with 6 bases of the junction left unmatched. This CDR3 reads CASSSPAGAYNEQFF. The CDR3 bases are TGTGCCAGCAGCTCCCCAGCGGGAGCTTACAATGAGCAGTTCTTC.

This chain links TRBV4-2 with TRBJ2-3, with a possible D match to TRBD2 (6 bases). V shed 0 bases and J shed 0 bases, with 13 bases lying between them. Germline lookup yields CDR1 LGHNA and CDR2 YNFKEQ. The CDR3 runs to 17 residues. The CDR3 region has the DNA TGTGCCAGCAGCCAAGACGAGCGGGCCACTAGCACAGATACGCAGTATTTT. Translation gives CASSQDERATSTDTQYF.

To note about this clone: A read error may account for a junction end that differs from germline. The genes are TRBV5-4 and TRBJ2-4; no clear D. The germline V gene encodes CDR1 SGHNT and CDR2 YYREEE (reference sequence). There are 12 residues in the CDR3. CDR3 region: CASSLDQNSQYF. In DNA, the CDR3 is TGTGCCAGCAGCTTGGACCAAAACAGTCAGTACTTC.

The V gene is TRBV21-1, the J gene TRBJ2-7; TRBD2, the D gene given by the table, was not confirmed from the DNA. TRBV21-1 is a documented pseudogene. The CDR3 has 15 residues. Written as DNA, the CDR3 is TGTGCCAGCAGCAATTTTGGGACTATAAACTACGAGCAGTACTTC. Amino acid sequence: CASSNFGTINYEQYF.

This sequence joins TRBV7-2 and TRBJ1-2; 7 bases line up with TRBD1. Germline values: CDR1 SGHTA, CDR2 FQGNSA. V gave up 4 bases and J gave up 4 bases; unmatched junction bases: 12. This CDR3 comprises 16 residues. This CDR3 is CASSSPQGRLSYGYTF. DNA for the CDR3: TGTGCCAGCAGCTCGCCACAGGGGCGACTCAGCTATGGCTACACCTTC.

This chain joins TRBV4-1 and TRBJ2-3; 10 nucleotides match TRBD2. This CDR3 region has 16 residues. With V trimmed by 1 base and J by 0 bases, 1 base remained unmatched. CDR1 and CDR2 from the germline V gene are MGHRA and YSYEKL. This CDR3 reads CASSQASGSSTDTQYF. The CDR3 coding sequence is TGCGCCAGCAGCCAAGCTAGCGGGAGTAGCACAGATACGCAGTATTTT.

The chain's CDR3 is CASSLGEGLEQFF. As DNA, the CDR3 is TGTGCCAGCAGCTTAGGGGAGGGACTAGAGCAGTTCTTC. This chain connects TRBV11-3 to TRBJ2-1, with 7 bases identical to TRBD2. The CDR3 has 13 amino acids. The germline gives CDR1 SGHNT, CDR2 YENEEA. The trim removed 1 base at V and 10 bases at J, leaving 4 bases unmatched. Combining the CDR3 with reference TRBV11-3 and TRBJ2-1 gives the whole variable domain EAGVVQSPRYKIIEKKQPVAFWCNPISGHNTLYWYLQNLGQGPELLIRYENEEAVDDSQLPKDRFSAERLKGVDSTLKIQPAELGDSAVYLCASSLGEGLEQFFGPGTRLTVL.